This passage covers 12 T cell receptor beta chains from one sample sequenced in a study of blood T cell repertoires in COVID-19. Libraries were prepared by immunoSEQ multiplex PCR; TCRdb keeps only in-frame clonotypes and omits some of them. Among just under 90,000 clones listed, more than 70% were seen once. The sequencing sample was made of peripheral blood. These receptors all come from a woman of 80 years or more with acute or convalescent COVID-19.

CDR3 in DNA: TGTGCCAGCAGCTTCGGGGACATAGTAATGTCTGGCTACACCTTC. As protein: CASSFGDIVMSGYTF. The V gene is TRBV13, the J gene TRBJ1-2; tentative D call: TRBD1 (6 bases). Germline-derived CDR1 and CDR2 are PRHDT and FYEKMQ (reference sequence). Trimming pared 3 bases from V and 7 bases from J, leaving 18 bases between. The CDR3 contains 15 residues.

The chain uses TRBV29-1 and TRBJ2-5, with a tentative D call TRBD2 (5 bases). CDR1 and CDR2 (germline): SQVTM, ANQGSEA. The ends were cut back, 2 bases at V and 5 bases at J, with 9 bases in the middle. The length of the CDR3 is 12 residues. The CDR3 loop is CSVERGGETQYF. The DNA for the CDR3 is TGCAGCGTTGAACGAGGCGGGGAGACCCAGTACTTC. The variable domain in full, with the rest retrieved from reference TRBV29-1 and TRBJ2-5, is SAVISQKPSRDICQRGTSLTIQCQVDSQVTMMFWYRQQPGQSLTLIATANQGSEATYESGFVIDKFPISRPNLTFSTLTVSNMSPEDSSIYLCSVERGGETQYFGPGTRLLVL.

In DNA form, the CDR3 reads TGCGCCAGCAGCTTTGCGGGACTAGCGGGGGGCCGGAACACCGGGGAGCTGTTTTTT. Amino acid sequence: CASSFAGLAGGRNTGELFF. The rearrangement joins TRBV5-1 to TRBJ2-2; the match to TRBD2 covers 15 bases. This CDR3 has 19 residues. Trimming removed 2 bases from V and 1 base from J; junction bases left unmatched: 6. Germline CDR1 SGHRS, CDR2 YFSETQ.

V gene TRBV9 combines with J gene TRBJ1-1; 7 bases are a match to TRBD1. The ends lost 4 bases at V and 4 bases at J; junction bases unmatched: 7. Per the germline V gene, CDR1 is SGDLS and CDR2 is YYNGEE. The CDR3 is 14 residues long. The CDR3 loop is CASSPRTGGTEAFF. The CDR3 DNA follows: TGTGCCAGCAGCCCGAGGACAGGTGGCACTGAAGCTTTCTTT.

This clone was recorded once. J is TRBJ2-4 and V is TRBV4-3, with 8 bases aligning to TRBD1. The CDR3 is made up of 17 amino acids. J was trimmed by 0 bases and V by 0 bases; bases with no gene match: 4. Germline CDR1 LGHNA, CDR2 YSLEER. The CDR3 is CASSQDRTGLAKNIQYF. The CDR3, as DNA: TGCGCCAGCAGCCAAGATAGGACAGGGTTAGCCAAAAACATTCAGTACTTC.

This chain joins TRBV24-1 and TRBJ2-6, with 14 bases aligning to TRBD2. This CDR3 is built from 23 residues. From germline, CDR1 is KGHDR and CDR2 SFDVKD. The V and J ends lost 6 bases and 2 bases, in that order; junction bases with no gene match: 20. CDR3 nucleotides: TGTGCCACCAGTCCTCCTCGGACGGGGCAGGGACTAGCGGGAGAGGCTGGGGCCAACGTCCTGACTTTC. The encoded protein is CATSPPRTGQGLAGEAGANVLTF.

The J gene is TRBJ1-2, the V gene TRBV30; 10 bases fit TRBD1. V was clipped by 2 bases and J by 0 bases; unmatched bases: 6. The CDR3 contains 16 residues. The V gene's germline CDR1 is GTSNPN and CDR2 SVGIG (reference sequence). The DNA for the CDR3 is TGTGCCTGGAGTCGGGGACAGGGGATGGCTAACTATGGCTACACCTTC. Translated, it gives CAWSRGQGMANYGYTF.

This rearrangement joins TRBV4-1 to TRBJ2-3; D remains ambiguous. V was trimmed by 1 base and J by 4 bases, leaving 6 bases between them. Germline values: CDR1 MGHRA, CDR2 YSYEKL. The length of the CDR3 is 13 residues. CDR3 amino acids: CASSQVKSDTQYF. Here the CDR3 DNA reads TGCGCCAGCAGCCAAGTCAAATCAGATACGCAGTATTTT.

The table lists this clone with a count of one. The V and J genes are TRBV5-1 and TRBJ1-1; D is possibly TRBD1 (5 bases). The CDR3 loop spans 15 amino acids. CDR1 SGHRS and CDR2 YFSETQ come from the germline V gene. V was shortened by 0 bases and J by 3 bases, with 12 bases between the two germline ends. The DNA of the CDR3 is TGCGCCAGCAGCTTGGCCCCAGGGTCGGACACTGAAGCTTTCTTT. Amino acid sequence: CASSLAPGSDTEAFF.

The chain carries TRBV28 and TRBJ1-5; 8 bases map to TRBD1. The CDR3 consists of 16 residues. V dropped 3 bases and J dropped 6; count of bases not matched to a gene: 10. Looked up from germline, CDR1 is MDHEN and CDR2 is SYDVKM. CDR3 in amino acids: CASSFGGRGQGQPQHF. CDR3 nucleotides: TGTGCCAGCAGTTTTGGCGGCAGGGGGCAAGGTCAGCCCCAGCATTTT.

CDR3 region: CASSQETAGNTLDGYTF. The CDR3 bases are TGCGCCAGCAGCCAAGAAACGGCAGGGAATACCTTAGATGGCTACACCTTC. J is TRBJ1-2 and V is TRBV4-1, with D perhaps TRBD1 (5 bases). The CDR3 length is 17 residues. V lost 0 bases to trimming and J lost 6 bases, with 20 bases between them. Germline CDR1 reads MGHRA; CDR2 reads YSYEKL.

The J gene is TRBJ1-2, the V gene TRBV6-5; a possible D gene is TRBD1 (5 bases). Germline V gene lookup returns CDR1 MNHEY and CDR2 SVGAGI. Trimming removed 11 bases from V and 6 bases from J, with 19 bases in between. The CDR3 runs to 13 residues. The CDR3 DNA reads as TGTGCCGGGGGGACTCCGACCCTTCATGGCTACACCTTC. As protein: CAGGTPTLHGYTF.